This TCR beta chain was retrieved from a study of control samples from healthy donors and cancer patients. Here immunoSEQ multiplex PCR was the method, and the copy in TCRdb shows in-frame clones only, minus some. The repertoire holds about 160,000 clones, nearly 96% seen once, with approximately 0.93% in the top ten. Sequences were obtained from blood. The receptor was isolated from a woman in her twenties or thirties in good health.

CDR3 DNA: TGTGCCAGCAGTTTAATATTACAGGGGGCAGATGGCTACACCTTC. Protein sequence: CASSLILQGADGYTF. V is TRBV28 and J is TRBJ1-2; TRBD1 matches at 9 bases. Germline loops: CDR1 MDHEN, CDR2 SYDVKM. V shed 2 bases and J 6 bases; nucleotides not matched to a gene: 7. The CDR3 is made up of 15 amino acids.